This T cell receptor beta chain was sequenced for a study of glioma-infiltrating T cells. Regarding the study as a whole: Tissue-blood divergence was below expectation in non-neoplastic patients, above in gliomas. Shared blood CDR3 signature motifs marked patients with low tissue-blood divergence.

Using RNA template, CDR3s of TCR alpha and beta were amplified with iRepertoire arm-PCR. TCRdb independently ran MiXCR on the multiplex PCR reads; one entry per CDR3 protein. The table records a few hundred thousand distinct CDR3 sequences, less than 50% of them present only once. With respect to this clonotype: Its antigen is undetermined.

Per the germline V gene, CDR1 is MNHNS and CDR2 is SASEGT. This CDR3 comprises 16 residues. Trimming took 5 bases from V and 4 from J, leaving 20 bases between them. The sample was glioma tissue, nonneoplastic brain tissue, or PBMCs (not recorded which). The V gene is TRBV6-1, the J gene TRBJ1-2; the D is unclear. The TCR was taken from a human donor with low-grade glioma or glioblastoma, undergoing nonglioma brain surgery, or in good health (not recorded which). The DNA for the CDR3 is TGTGCCAGCAGTTCCCCTTTACATATCCGTGGCTATGGCTACACCTTC. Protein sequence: CASSSPLHIRGYGYTF.